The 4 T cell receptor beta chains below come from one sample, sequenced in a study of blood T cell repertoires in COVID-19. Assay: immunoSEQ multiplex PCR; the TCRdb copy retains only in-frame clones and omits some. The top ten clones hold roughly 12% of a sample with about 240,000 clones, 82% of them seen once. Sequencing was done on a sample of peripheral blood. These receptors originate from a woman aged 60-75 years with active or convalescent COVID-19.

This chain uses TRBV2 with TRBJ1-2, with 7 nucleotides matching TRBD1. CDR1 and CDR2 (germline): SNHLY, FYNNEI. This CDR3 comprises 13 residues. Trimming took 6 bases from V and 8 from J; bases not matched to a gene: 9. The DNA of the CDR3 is TGTGCCAGCAGCCCAGACAGGGCTAGAGGCTACACCTTC. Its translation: CASSPDRARGYTF.

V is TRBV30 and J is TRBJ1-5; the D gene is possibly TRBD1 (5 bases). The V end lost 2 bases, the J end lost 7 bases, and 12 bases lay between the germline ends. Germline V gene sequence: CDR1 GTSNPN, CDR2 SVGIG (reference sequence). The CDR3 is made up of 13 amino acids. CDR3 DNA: TGTGCCTGGAGTCGGGGGGACGAACAGCCCCAGCATTTT. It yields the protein CAWSRGDEQPQHF. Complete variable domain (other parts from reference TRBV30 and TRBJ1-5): SQTIHQWPATLVQPVGSPLSLECTVEGTSNPNLYWYRQAAGRGLQLLFYSVGIGQISSEVPQNLSASRPQDRQFILSSKKLLLSDSGFYLCAWSRGDEQPQHFGDGTRLSIL.

The CDR3 reads CASSWNRQDNQPQHF. CDR3 in DNA: TGTGCCAGCAGTTGGAACCGACAGGACAATCAGCCCCAGCATTTT. V and J are TRBV27 and TRBJ1-5; weak D call: TRBD1 (6 bases). The CDR3 is 15 amino acids. V dropped 4 bases and J dropped 3 bases, with 13 bases sitting between them. CDR1 is MNHEY, CDR2 SMNVEV, per germline (reference sequence).

CDR3 region: CASKVGGTYNSPLHF. Written as DNA, the CDR3 is TGTGCCAGTAAGGTTGGGGGCACCTATAATTCACCCCTCCACTTT. V gene TRBV2 combines with J gene TRBJ1-6; TRBD1 might be the D (6 bases). The CDR3 has 15 residues. Between the trimmed V and J ends, which lost 9 bases and 2 bases, there was a span of 14 bases. CDR1 and CDR2 from the germline V gene are SNHLY and FYNNEI.